Following are 8 T cell receptor beta chains from one sample sequenced in a study of PD-L1 blockade in urothelial cancer. Clones were sequenced by immunoSEQ multiplex PCR, and TCRdb holds only the in-frame ones, with some missing. The sample shows around 53,000 clones, 84% of them seen only once. The sample consisted of PBMCs, taken around atezolizumab (anti-PD-L1) treatment. These receptors were obtained from a man in his forties with urothelial cancer.

The chain is built from TRBV30 and TRBJ1-2; 9 bases are a match to TRBD1. In germline, CDR1 is GTSNPN, CDR2 SVGIG (reference sequence). The CDR3 extends over 15 amino acids. V trimming: 1 base; J trimming: 8 bases; junction bases outside the gene matches: 11. The CDR3 region is CAWSGFGQGSDGYTF. The CDR3 coding sequence is TGTGCCTGGAGTGGATTCGGACAGGGGAGTGACGGCTACACCTTC.

The chain is built from TRBV6-5 and TRBJ2-7, with 8 bases fitting TRBD2. Germline CDR1 is MNHEY and CDR2 is SVGAGI. J gave up 6 bases and V 0 bases, and 7 bases lay outside the gene matches. This CDR3 region has 15 residues. The CDR3 region has the DNA TGTGCCAGCAGTTACTCCGGGACTAGTTTAAGCGAGCAGTACTTC. Translating it yields CASSYSGTSLSEQYF.

V is TRBV11-1 and J is TRBJ1-1; D perhaps matches TRBD1 (5 bases). The germline CDR1 and CDR2 sequences are SGHAT and FQDESV (reference sequence). The CDR3 runs 13 residues. The V end was cut by 5 bases, the J end by 8 bases, with 15 bases between. The CDR3 loop is CASSDRWGSEAFF. CDR3 DNA sequence: TGTGCCAGCAGCGACAGATGGGGATCCGAAGCTTTCTTT.

The V call is TRBV4-2, the J call TRBJ1-1, with D uncertain. This CDR3 is built from 15 residues. CDR1 LGHNA and CDR2 YNFKEQ come from the germline V gene. V lost 5 bases, J lost 3 bases, and 16 bases lay in between. The CDR3 nucleotides are TGTGCCAGCAGCAACGGACTCCTCCCTCACACTGAAGCTTTCTTT. It translates to CASSNGLLPHTEAFF.

The CDR3 protein is CASSLVVLPYEQYF. Written as DNA, the CDR3 is TGCGCCAGCAGCTTGGTCGTACTCCCCTACGAGCAGTACTTC. This chain connects TRBV5-1 to TRBJ2-7, with no clear D. The CDR3 has 14 residues. V was shortened by 0 bases and J by 2 bases, with 9 bases between the two germline ends. CDR1 is SGHRS and CDR2 is YFSETQ in the germline V gene. Drawing the rest from reference TRBV5-1 and TRBJ2-7, the complete variable domain is KAGVTQTPRYLIKTRGQQVTLSCSPISGHRSVSWYQQTPGQGLQFLFEYFSETQRNKGNFPGRFSGRQFSNSRSEMNVSTLELGDSALYLCASSLVVLPYEQYFGPGTRLTVT.

The chain links TRBV7-8 to TRBJ1-1, with D unclear. Germline V gene data show CDR1 as SGHVS and CDR2 as FQNEAQ. Trimming took 8 bases from V and 1 from J, leaving 14 bases between them. The CDR3 runs 14 residues. The CDR3 region is CASVRSSGNTEAFF. The CDR3 nucleotides read TGTGCCAGCGTTCGAAGTTCGGGGAACACTGAAGCTTTCTTT.

The chain combines TRBV5-6 with TRBJ1-3; D not resolved. The V end lost 1 base, the J end lost 4 bases, and 9 bases lay between the germline ends. The length of the CDR3 is 14 residues. Germline CDR1 is SGHDT and CDR2 is YYEEEE. CDR3 DNA: TGTGCCAGCAGCTTGCCGAGTTCCGGAAACACCATATATTTT. It translates to CASSLPSSGNTIYF. Drawing the rest from reference TRBV5-6 and TRBJ1-3, the complete variable domain is DAGVTQSPTHLIKTRGQQVTLRCSPKSGHDTVSWYQQALGQGPQFIFQYYEEEERQRGNFPDRFSGHQFPNYSSELNVNALLLGDSALYLCASSLPSSGNTIYFGEGSWLTVV.

The chain combines TRBV28 with TRBJ2-7; 9 bases map to TRBD2. Germline trimming cut 5 bases from V and 4 bases from J; bases unmatched to any gene: 6. Germline V lookup: CDR1 MDHEN, CDR2 SYDVKM. The CDR3 spans 14 residues. The DNA of the CDR3 is TGTGCCAGCAGTCCACGGACTAGCGAGTACGAGCAGTACTTC. Its protein product is CASSPRTSEYEQYF.